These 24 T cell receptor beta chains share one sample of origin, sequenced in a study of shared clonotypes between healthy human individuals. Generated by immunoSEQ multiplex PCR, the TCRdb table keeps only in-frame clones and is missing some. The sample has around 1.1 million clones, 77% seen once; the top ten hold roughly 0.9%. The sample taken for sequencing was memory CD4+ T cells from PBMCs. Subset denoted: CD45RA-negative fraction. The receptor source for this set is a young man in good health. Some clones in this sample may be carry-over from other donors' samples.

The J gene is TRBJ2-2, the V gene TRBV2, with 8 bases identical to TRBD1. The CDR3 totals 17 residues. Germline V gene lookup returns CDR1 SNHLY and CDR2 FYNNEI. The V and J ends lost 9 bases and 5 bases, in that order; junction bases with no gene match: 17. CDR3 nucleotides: TGTGCCAGAGACACCGGGACAGGCCTGCTTGGAACCGGGGAGCTGTTTTTT. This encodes CARDTGTGLLGTGELFF.

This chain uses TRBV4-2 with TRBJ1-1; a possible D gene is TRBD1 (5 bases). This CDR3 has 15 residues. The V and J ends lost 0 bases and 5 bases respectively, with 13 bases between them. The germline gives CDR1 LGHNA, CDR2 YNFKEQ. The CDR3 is CASSQDTWGGTEAFF. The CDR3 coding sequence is TGTGCCAGCAGCCAAGATACCTGGGGGGGGACTGAAGCTTTCTTT.

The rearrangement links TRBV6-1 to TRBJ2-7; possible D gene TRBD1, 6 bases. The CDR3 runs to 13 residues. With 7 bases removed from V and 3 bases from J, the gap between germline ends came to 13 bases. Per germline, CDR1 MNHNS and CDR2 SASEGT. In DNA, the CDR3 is TGTGCCAGCAAGCGAGGACAGAGCTACGAGCAGTACTTC. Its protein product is CASKRGQSYEQYF.

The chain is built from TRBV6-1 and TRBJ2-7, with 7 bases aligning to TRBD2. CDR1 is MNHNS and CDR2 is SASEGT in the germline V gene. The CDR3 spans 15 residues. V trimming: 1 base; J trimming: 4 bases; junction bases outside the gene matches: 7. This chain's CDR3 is CASSEDAGDLYEQYF. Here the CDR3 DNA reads TGTGCCAGCAGTGAAGACGCGGGAGATCTGTACGAGCAGTACTTC.

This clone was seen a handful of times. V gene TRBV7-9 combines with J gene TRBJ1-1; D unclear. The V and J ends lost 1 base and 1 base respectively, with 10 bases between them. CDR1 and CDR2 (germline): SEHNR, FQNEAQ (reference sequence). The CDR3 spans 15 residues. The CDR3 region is CASSLVGARNTEAFF. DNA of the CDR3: TGTGCCAGCAGCTTAGTGGGAGCACGGAACACTGAAGCTTTCTTT.

In nucleotides, the CDR3 is TGCAGTGGGTACGGGACCTATGGCTACACCTTC. Protein sequence: CSGYGTYGYTF. The chain carries TRBV20-1 and TRBJ1-2; perhaps TRBD1 as D (5 bases). Germline V gives CDR1 DFQATT, CDR2 SNEGSKA (reference sequence). Trimming removed 7 bases from V and 4 bases from J, with 10 bases in between. The CDR3 has 11 residues.

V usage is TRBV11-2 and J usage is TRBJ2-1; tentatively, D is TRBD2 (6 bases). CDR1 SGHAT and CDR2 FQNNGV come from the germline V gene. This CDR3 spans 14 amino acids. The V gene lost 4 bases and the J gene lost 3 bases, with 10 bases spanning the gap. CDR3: CASSSGTYYNEQFF. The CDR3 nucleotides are TGTGCCAGCAGCTCCGGGACTTACTACAATGAGCAGTTCTTC.

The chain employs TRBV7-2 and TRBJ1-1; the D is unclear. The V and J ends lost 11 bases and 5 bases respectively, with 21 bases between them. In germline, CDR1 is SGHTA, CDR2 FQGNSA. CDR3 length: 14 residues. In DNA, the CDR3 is TGTGCCTACACTGAAGGGCGCCCGGGGACTGAAGCTTTCTTT. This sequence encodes CAYTEGRPGTEAFF.

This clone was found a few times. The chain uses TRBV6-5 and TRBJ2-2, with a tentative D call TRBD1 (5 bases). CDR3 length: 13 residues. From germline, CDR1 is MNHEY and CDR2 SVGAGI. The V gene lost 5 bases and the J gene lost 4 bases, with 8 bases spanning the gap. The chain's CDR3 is CASSSQGTGELFF. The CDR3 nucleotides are TGTGCCAGCAGTAGCCAGGGCACCGGGGAGCTGTTTTTT.

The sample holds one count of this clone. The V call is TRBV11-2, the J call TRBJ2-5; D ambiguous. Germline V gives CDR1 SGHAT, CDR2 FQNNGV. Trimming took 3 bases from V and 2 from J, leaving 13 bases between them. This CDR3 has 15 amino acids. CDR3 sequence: CASSFDSGVQETQYF. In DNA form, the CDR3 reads TGTGCCAGCAGCTTTGATAGTGGGGTTCAAGAGACCCAGTACTTC.

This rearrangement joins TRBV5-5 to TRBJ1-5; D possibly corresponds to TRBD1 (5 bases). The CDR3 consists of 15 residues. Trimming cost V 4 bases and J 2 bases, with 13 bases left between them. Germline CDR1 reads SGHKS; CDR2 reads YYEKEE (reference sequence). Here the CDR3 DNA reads TGTGCCAGCAGCGGGACCCCCGGGGGCAATCAGCCCCAGCATTTT. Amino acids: CASSGTPGGNQPQHF.

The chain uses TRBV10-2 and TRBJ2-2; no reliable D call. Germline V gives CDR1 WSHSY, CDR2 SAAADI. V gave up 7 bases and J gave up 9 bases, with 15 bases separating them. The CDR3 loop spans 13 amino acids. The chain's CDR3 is CASTTASRWELFF. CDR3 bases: TGCGCCAGCACTACGGCTTCACGGTGGGAGCTGTTTTTT.

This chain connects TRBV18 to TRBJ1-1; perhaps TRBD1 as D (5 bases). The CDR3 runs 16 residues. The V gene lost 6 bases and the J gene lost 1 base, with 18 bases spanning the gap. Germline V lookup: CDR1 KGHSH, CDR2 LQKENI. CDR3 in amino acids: CASSLRGGSGNTEAFF. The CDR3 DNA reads TGTGCCAGCTCCCTCCGTGGGGGATCAGGGAACACTGAAGCTTTCTTT.

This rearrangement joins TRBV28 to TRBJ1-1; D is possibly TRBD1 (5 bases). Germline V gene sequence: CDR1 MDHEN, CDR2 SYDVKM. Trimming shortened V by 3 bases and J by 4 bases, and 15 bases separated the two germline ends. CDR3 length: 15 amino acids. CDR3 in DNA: TGTGCCAGCAGTTTGGGAGGGGCCGCTCCCACTGAAGCTTTCTTT. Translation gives CASSLGGAAPTEAFF.

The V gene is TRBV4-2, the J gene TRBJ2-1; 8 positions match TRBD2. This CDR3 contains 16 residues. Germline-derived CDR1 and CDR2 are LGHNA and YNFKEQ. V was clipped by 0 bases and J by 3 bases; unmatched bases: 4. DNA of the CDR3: TGTGCCAGCAGCCAAGATCCCGCGGGAGGCTACAATGAGCAGTTCTTC. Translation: CASSQDPAGGYNEQFF.

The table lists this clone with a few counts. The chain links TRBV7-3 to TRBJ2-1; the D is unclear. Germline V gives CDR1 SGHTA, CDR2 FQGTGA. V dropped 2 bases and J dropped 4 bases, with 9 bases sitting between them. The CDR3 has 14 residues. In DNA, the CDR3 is TGTGCCAGCAGCTTAGGTCACCCATACAATGAGCAGTTCTTC. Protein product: CASSLGHPYNEQFF.

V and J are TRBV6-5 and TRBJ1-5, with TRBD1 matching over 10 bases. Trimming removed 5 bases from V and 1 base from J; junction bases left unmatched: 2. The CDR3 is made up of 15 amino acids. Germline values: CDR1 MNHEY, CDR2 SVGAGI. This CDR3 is CASSMTGGSNQPQHF. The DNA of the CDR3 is TGTGCCAGCAGTATGACAGGGGGCAGCAATCAGCCCCAGCATTTT.

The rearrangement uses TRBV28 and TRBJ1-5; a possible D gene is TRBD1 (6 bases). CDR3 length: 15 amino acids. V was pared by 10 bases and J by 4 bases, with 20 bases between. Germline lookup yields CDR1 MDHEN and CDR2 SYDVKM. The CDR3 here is CATEPGEWSNQPQHF. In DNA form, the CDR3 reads TGTGCCACCGAACCAGGGGAATGGAGTAATCAGCCCCAGCATTTT.

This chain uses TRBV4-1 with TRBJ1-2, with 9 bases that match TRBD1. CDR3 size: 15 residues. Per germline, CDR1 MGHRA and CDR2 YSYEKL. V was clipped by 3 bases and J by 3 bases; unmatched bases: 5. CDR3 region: CASSQVGQGDYGYTF. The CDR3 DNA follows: TGCGCCAGCAGCCAGGTGGGACAGGGTGACTATGGCTACACCTTC.

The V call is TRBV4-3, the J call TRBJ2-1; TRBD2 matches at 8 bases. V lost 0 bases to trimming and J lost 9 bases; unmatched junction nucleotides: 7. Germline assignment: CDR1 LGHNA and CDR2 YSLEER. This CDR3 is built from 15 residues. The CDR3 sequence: CASSQDPAGEVEQFF. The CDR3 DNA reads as TGCGCCAGCAGCCAAGATCCAGCGGGAGAGGTTGAGCAGTTCTTC.

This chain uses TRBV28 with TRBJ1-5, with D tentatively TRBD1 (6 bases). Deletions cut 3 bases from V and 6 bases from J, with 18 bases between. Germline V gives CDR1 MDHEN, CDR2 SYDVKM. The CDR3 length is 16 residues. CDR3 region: CASSLPRGSFGQPQHF. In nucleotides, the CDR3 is TGTGCCAGCAGTTTGCCGAGGGGGAGTTTCGGTCAGCCCCAGCATTTT.

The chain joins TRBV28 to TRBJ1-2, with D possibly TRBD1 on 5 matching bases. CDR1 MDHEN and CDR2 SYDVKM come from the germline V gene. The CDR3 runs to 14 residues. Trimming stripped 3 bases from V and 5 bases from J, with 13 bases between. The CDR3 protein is CASSLAREVYGYTF. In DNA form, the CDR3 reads TGTGCCAGCAGTTTGGCCAGGGAAGTGTATGGCTACACCTTC.

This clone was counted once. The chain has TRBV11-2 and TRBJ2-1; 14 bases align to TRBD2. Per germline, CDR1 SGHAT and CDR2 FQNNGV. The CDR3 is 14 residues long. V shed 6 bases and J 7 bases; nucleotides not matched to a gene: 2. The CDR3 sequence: CASSWTSGRNEQFF. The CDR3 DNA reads TGTGCCAGCAGTTGGACTAGCGGGAGGAATGAGCAGTTCTTC.

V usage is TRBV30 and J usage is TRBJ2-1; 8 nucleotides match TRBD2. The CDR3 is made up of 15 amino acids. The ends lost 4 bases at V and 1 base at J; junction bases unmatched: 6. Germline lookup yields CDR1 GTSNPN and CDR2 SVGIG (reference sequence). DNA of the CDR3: TGTGCCTGGATGGGCGGCGGGAGGTCCTACAATGAGCAGTTCTTC. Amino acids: CAWMGGGRSYNEQFF.